Listed below are T cell receptor beta chains from one sample, sequenced in a study of regulatory T cells in long-lasting Graves disease. TCRdb redid the calling of the multiplex PCR reads with MiXCR, one entry per CDR3 protein. Of roughly 500,000 distinct CDR3 sequences in the sample, around 15% were seen once. Separately, the same data were catalogued under a study of T cells in Graves' hyperthyroidism and ophthalmopathy.

The material was peripheral blood mononuclear cells (PBMCs), obtained at new diagnosis, from a patient treated with antithyroid drugs. The receptors derive from a woman aged 45-65 years with Graves disease. Both conserved end residues are part of each CDR3. The D gene is left open where the match is weak. The listing skips clone size in some rows; elsewhere it reads once, few, many or a size class.

>TRBV30|NA|many|TRBJ1-5
CAWRKGGGNQPQHF
TGTGCCTGGAGGAAGGGGGGGGGCAATCAGCCCCAGCATTTT
>TRBV12-3/TRBV12-4|NA|many|TRBJ2-2
CASNPNTGELFF
TGTGCCAGCAATCCGAACACCGGGGAGCTGTTTTTT
>TRBV7-9|NA|NA|TRBJ2-1
CASSLALRRISYNEQSF
TGTGCCAGCAGCTTAGCGCTCCGCAGGATATCCTACAATGAGCAGTCCTTC
>TRBV30|TRBD2|many|TRBJ2-7
CAWSNPGLASLEQYF
TGTGCCTGGAGTAACCCGGGACTAGCGTCACTTGAGCAGTACTTC
>TRBV30|TRBD2|few|TRBJ2-4
CAWEQAGYGIQYF
TGTGCCTGGGAACAAGCGGGATATGGCATTCAGTACTTC
>TRBV3-1|TRBD1|NA|TRBJ2-2
CASSRRGPGTGELFF
TGTGCCAGCAGCCGAAGGGGGCCGGGCACCGGGGAGCTGTTTTTT
>TRBV7-8|NA|many|TRBJ1-6
CASSFGLEPGDSPLHF
TGTGCCAGCAGCTTTGGGTTAGAACCTGGGGATTCACCCCTCCACTTT
>TRBV11-2|TRBD2|many|TRBJ2-1
CASSLRTSGRREQFF
TGTGCCAGCAGCTTAAGGACTAGCGGGAGGCGGGAGCAGTTCTTC
>TRBV24-1|NA|many|TRBJ2-2
CAISAPGTGELFF
TGTGCCATCTCGGCCCCGGGGACCGGGGAGCTGTTTTTT
>TRBV28|NA|many|TRBJ2-1
CASSFGPVGFF
TGTGCCAGCAGTTTCGGGCCGGTGGGGTTCTTC
>TRBV6-2/TRBV6-3|NA|NA|TRBJ1-6
CASSYSGDSYNSPLHF
TGTGCCAGCAGTTACTCAGGCGACTCCTATAATTCACCCCTCCACTTT
>TRBV7-9|TRBD2|NA|TRBJ2-7
CASTVDSGSYEQYF
TGTGCCAGCACCGTCGATAGCGGGAGCTACGAGCAGTACTTC
>TRBV7-3|TRBD2|many|TRBJ2-1
CASSPGSGNIEQFF
TGTGCCAGCAGCCCTGGTAGCGGGAATATTGAGCAGTTCTTC
>TRBV20-1|NA|few|TRBJ1-2
CSARDQGFYGYTF
TGCAGTGCTAGAGATCAAGGGTTCTATGGCTACACCTTC
>TRBV24-1|NA|many|TRBJ2-5
CATSDPQSIQETQYF
TGTGCCACCAGTGATCCACAGTCGATTCAAGAGACCCAGTACTTC
>TRBV28|NA|NA|TRBJ2-1
CASSEGLTRGDEQFF
TGTGCCAGCAGTGAGGGCCTGACTAGAGGCGATGAGCAGTTCTTC
>TRBV9|NA|few|TRBJ2-2
CASSIGGNLNTGELFF
TGTGCCAGCAGCATAGGCGGGAACCTGAACACCGGGGAGCTGTTTTTT
>TRBV7-2|NA|few|TRBJ2-7
CASSLVPGAHEQYF
TGTGCCAGCAGCTTAGTCCCGGGGGCCCACGAGCAGTACTTC
>TRBV5-6|TRBD2|once|TRBJ2-7
CASSLVAGSRIQYF
TGTGCCAGCAGCTTGGTAGCGGGGAGCCGAATACAGTACTTC
>TRBV7-9|TRBD1|few|TRBJ1-3
CASSLLQGSGNTIYF
TGTGCCAGCAGCTTGCTACAGGGGAGTGGAAACACCATATATTTT
>TRBV6-1|TRBD1|few|TRBJ1-5
CATRQTGGVIGLHQPQHF
TGTGCCACCCGCCAGACAGGGGGCGTTATTGGGCTCCATCAGCCCCAGCATTTT
>TRBV30|TRBD2|NA|TRBJ2-7
CAWSKPGGRGYEQYF
TGTGCCTGGTCCAAACCTGGCGGGAGGGGTTACGAGCAGTACTTC
>TRBV2|NA|many|TRBJ2-6
CASSGLDTANVLTF
TGTGCCAGCAGTGGGTTGGACACCGCCAACGTCCTGACTTTC
>TRBV5-4|NA|few|TRBJ2-5
CASSLEGGGGETQYF
TGTGCCAGCAGCTTGGAAGGGGGAGGGGGAGAGACCCAGTACTTC
>TRBV20-1|NA|many|TRBJ2-5
CSAPNPGQQQETQYF
TGCAGTGCCCCAAACCCTGGACAGCAACAAGAGACCCAGTACTTC
>TRBV29-1|NA|many|TRBJ2-7
CSVRYDGYEQYF
TGCAGCGTCCGCTACGACGGGTACGAGCAGTACTTC
>TRBV12-3/TRBV12-4|NA|many|TRBJ1-5
CASSFSGDQPQHF
TGTGCCAGCAGTTTCTCGGGGGATCAGCCCCAGCATTTT
>TRBV27|NA|many|TRBJ2-3
CASSALGTSSTDTQYF
TGTGCCAGCAGTGCTTTGGGTACTTCTAGCACAGATACGCAGTATTTT
>TRBV7-6|TRBD2|many|TRBJ2-5
CASSLAAGASGLETQYF
TGTGCCAGCAGCTTGGCGGCCGGGGCTAGCGGTCTTGAGACCCAGTACTTC
>TRBV7-3|NA|many|TRBJ2-1
CASSRSASSYNEQFF
TGTGCCAGCAGCCGCAGCGCTAGCTCCTACAATGAGCAGTTCTTC
>TRBV5-1|TRBD2|many|TRBJ2-5
CASRVAGEETQYF
TGCGCCAGCAGAGTAGCGGGAGAGGAGACCCAGTACTTC
>TRBV2|NA|many|TRBJ1-6
CASTGERGNSPLHF
TGTGCCAGCACAGGGGAAAGGGGCAATTCACCCCTCCACTTT
>TRBV2|NA|NA|TRBJ2-1
CASSPLGGLEQFF
TGTGCCAGCAGCCCCTTAGGGGGACTGGAGCAGTTCTTC
>TRBV5-1|NA|few|TRBJ2-5
CASSNPGPTQETQYF
TGCGCCAGCAGCAATCCGGGACCCACACAAGAGACCCAGTACTTC